What follows is one T cell receptor beta chain and its context. Its antigen is not identified. The sample is drawn from a study of vaccination and CD4 T cells after COVID-19. As to treatment: approximately nine-day PBMC culture with coronavirus spike peptide pools or control peptides (ViraFEST assay). V gave up 4 bases and J gave up 3 bases; unmatched junction bases: 4. This CDR3 spans 14 amino acids. Germline loops: CDR1 SGHRS, CDR2 YFSETQ. With the Oncomine TCR Beta short-read assay, DNA from cultured CD4+ T cells was sequenced. TCRdb re-called the PCR reads through MiXCR, storing one row per CDR3 protein. The sample includes some 17,000 distinct CDR3 sequences, roughly 66% of them seen just once.

The chain recombines TRBV5-1 with TRBJ1-1; 9 positions match TRBD1. This clonotype was sampled from a human donor who had recovered from COVID-19. The sequencing input was CD4+ T cells from blood, cultured in vitro. The CDR3 DNA is TGCGCCAGCAGCGGGACAGGGTTGGACACTGAAGCTTTCTTT. Amino acids: CASSGTGLDTEAFF.